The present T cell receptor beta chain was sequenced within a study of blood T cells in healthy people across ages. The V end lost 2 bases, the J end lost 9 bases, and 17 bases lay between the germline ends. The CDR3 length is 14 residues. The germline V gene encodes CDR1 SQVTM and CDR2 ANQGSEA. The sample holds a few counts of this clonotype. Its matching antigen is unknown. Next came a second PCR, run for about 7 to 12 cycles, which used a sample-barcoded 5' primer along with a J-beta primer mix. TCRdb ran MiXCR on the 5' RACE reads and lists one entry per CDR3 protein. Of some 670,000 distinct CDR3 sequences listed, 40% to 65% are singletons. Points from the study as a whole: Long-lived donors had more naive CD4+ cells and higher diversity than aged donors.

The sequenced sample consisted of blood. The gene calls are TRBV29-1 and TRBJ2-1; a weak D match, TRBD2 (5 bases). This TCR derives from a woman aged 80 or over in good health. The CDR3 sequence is CSVETRSQAGEQFF. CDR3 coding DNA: TGCAGCGTTGAAACTCGGTCCCAGGCGGGTGAGCAGTTCTTC.